This record looks at one TCR beta chain sequence and its context. Its antigen is unknown. This sample is part of a study of T cell responses to AZD1222 COVID-19 vaccine. Method: immunoSEQ multiplex PCR; TCRdb's copy keeps in-frame clones and lacks some. The table records 100,000 or so clones, 89% of them present only once. CDR1 is MDHEN and CDR2 is SYDVKM in the germline V gene. The CDR3 extends over 14 amino acids. Trimming removed 7 bases from V and 4 bases from J, with 16 bases in between. Study-wide points: Seropositive at baseline were only a handful of AZD1222 recipients. Nearly half of the spike-specific TCRs reportedly recognize variant regions that carry no mutations.

The source material was peripheral blood, sampled 28 days after the second AZD1222 dose. The chain joins TRBV28 to TRBJ1-2; D perhaps matches TRBD1 (5 bases). This TCR came from an adult who received the AZD1222 COVID-19 vaccine. The CDR3 DNA follows: TGTGCCAGCATAGTGAGGGGCCGGAGCTATGGCTACACCTTC. Translating it yields CASIVRGRSYGYTF.